The source of this T cell receptor beta chain is a study of CD8 T cells in ankylosing spondylitis. Trimming took 0 bases from V and 5 from J, leaving 12 bases between them. The CDR3 loop spans 16 amino acids. From germline, CDR1 is SGHRS and CDR2 YFSETQ. This clonotype came up many times. Its target is not known. Broader study findings: In synovial fluid and blood from reactive arthritis, some motif variants were previously reported. Significantly higher representation of disease-linked clones was reported for matched ankylosing spondylitis synovial fluid. There was a TCR beta motif, made of several highly homologous variants, that appeared characteristic of ankylosing spondylitis blood.

It was by quantitative 5'-RACE with molecular barcodes that TCR beta libraries were made. Via MiXCR, TCRdb re-called the 5' RACE reads, giving one row per CDR3 protein. The sample yields some 840,000 distinct CDR3 sequences, approximately 12% seen once. The source of this sequence is a male donor with ankylosing spondylitis. This rearrangement joins TRBV5-1 to TRBJ1-6; D remains unclear. The sequencing sample was made of blood, either unsorted or a sorted T cell fraction (not recorded which). This chain's CDR3 is CASSLGAVADNSPLHF. The CDR3 bases are TGCGCCAGCAGCTTGGGGGCCGTAGCGGATAATTCACCCCTCCACTTT.